The next 32 T cell receptor beta chains were all read from a single sample in a study of CD8+CD57+ T cells in acquired aplastic anemia. Genomic DNA templated the TCR beta VDJ and CDR3 profiling. A single record per CDR3 protein comes from TCRdb applying MiXCR to the reads. In the table there are 150,000 or so distinct CDR3 sequences, around half of which are singletons. All sequencing subjects had displayed CD8+CD57+ cell expansion on flow cytometry. Sequenced material: sorted CD4+, CD8+, or CD8+CD57+ T cells (not recorded which) from PBMCs. The receptors originated from a human donor with aplastic anemia.

V gene TRBV7-6 combines with J gene TRBJ2-7, with 12 bases lining up with TRBD1. The germline V gene encodes CDR1 SGHVS and CDR2 FNYEAQ. V dropped 5 bases and J dropped 5; count of bases not matched to a gene: 7. CDR3 length: 15 residues. The CDR3 here is CASSKPGTGGNEQYF. The CDR3 region has the DNA TGTGCCAGCAGCAAACCGGGGACAGGGGGCAACGAGCAGTACTTC.

A note on this clonotype: A much larger clone differs from this one at a single base, so this may be a read error. V is TRBV12-5 and J is TRBJ1-2, with TRBD1 matching 9 bases. The CDR3 covers 13 residues. Germline assignment: CDR1 LGHNT and CDR2 FRNRAP. Losses at the gene ends were 6 bases for V and 10 bases for J; bases not matched to a gene: 9. CDR3 nucleotide sequence: TGTGCTAGTGGATTACAGGGGGCAAGTGACTACACCTTC. Its translation is CASGLQGASDYTF.

This clonotype was seen once. The chain recombines TRBV25-1 with TRBJ2-3; 10 bases are shared with TRBD2. CDR1 MGHDK and CDR2 SYGVNS come from the germline V gene. Trimming cost V 4 bases and J 5 bases; bases outside gene matches: 6. The length of the CDR3 is 15 residues. CDR3 DNA: TGTGCCAGCAGTGCCCTAGCGGGAGCCGTAGATACGCAGTATTTT. It specifies CASSALAGAVDTQYF.

This clonotype was seen more than once but under ten times. V usage is TRBV12-3 or TRBV12-4 and J usage is TRBJ2-1; 11 nucleotides line up with TRBD2. This CDR3 contains 18 residues. Losses at the gene ends were 5 bases for V and 1 base for J; bases not matched to a gene: 10. This CDR3 reads CASSPLAGGLQSYNEQFF. For the CDR3, the DNA is TGTGCCAGCAGTCCTCTAGCGGGGGGCCTCCAATCCTACAATGAGCAGTTCTTC.

The chain recombines TRBV25-1 with TRBJ1-5; D is uncertain. Germline CDR1 reads MGHDK; CDR2 reads SYGVNS. CDR3 size: 14 residues. V was shortened by 5 bases and J by 0 bases, with 8 bases between the two germline ends. Here the CDR3 reads CASSTEYSNQPQHF. The CDR3 region has the DNA TGTGCCAGCAGTACGGAGTATAGCAATCAGCCCCAGCATTTT.

This clonotype was picked up a small number of times. This may come from a read error, since a much larger clone is one base off. The gene calls are TRBV19 and TRBJ1-1; 11 bases line up with TRBD1. Germline CDR1 reads LNHDA; CDR2 reads SQIVND (reference sequence). This CDR3 spans 19 amino acids. Here the CDR3 reads CASKKGPGTGGVGNTEALF. The CDR3 coding sequence is TGTGCCAGCAAAAAGGGGCCGGGGACAGGGGGGGTCGGGAACACTGAAGCTCTCTTT.

This clonotype was observed many times. The genes are TRBV5-1 and TRBJ1-1, with D hard to call. This CDR3 has 16 residues. Trimming shortened V by 0 bases and J by 1 base, and 13 bases separated the two germline ends. The germline V gene has CDR1 SGHRS and CDR2 YFSETQ. CDR3 region: CASSLGSGTQNTEAFF. The DNA for the CDR3 is TGCGCCAGCAGCTTGGGATCAGGTACGCAGAACACTGAAGCTTTCTTT.

This chain uses TRBV6-5 with TRBJ2-1; D gene unclear. V shed 8 bases and J shed 3 bases, with 2 bases lying between them. CDR3 length equals 10 residues. The germline V gene has CDR1 MNHEY and CDR2 SVGAGI. The CDR3 nucleotides read TGTGCCAGCGGCTACAATGAGCAGTTCTTC. Its translation is CASGYNEQFF.

Concerning this clonotype: A clone one base away is much larger, so this may be a read error. This chain's CDR3 is CSARPGTEIQEAFF. Here the CDR3 DNA reads TGCAGTGCACGACCCGGGACAGAAATTCAGGAAGCTTTCTTT. V usage is TRBV20-1 and J usage is TRBJ1-1; 7 bases are a match to TRBD1. The germline V gene encodes CDR1 DFQATT and CDR2 SNEGSKA (reference sequence). With 6 bases clipped from V and 8 bases from J, the junction kept 15 bases outside the gene matches. This CDR3 contains 14 residues.

The rearrangement uses TRBV10-3 and TRBJ1-6; no clear D gene. V lost 10 bases and J 4 bases, leaving 5 bases between the germline ends. Per the germline V gene, CDR1 is ENHRY and CDR2 is SYGVKD. CDR3 length equals 11 residues. The CDR3 region is CATGYNSPLHF. The CDR3 coding sequence is TGTGCCACCGGGTATAATTCACCCCTCCACTTT.

This clonotype has a single count. V is TRBV20-1 and J is TRBJ2-1; the D gene could be TRBD1 or TRBD2 (5 bases each). There are 14 residues in the CDR3. The ends were cut back, 3 bases at V and 4 bases at J, with 13 bases in the middle. The germline V gene has CDR1 DFQATT and CDR2 SNEGSKA (reference sequence). CDR3 nucleotide sequence: TGCAGTGCTAGCGGGACGACATCATACAATGAGCAGTTCTTC. Protein: CSASGTTSYNEQFF.

This clonotype was found many times. This clone may be a read error of a much larger clone one base away. The CDR3 ends on some other residue instead of the conserved phenylalanine or tryptophan, so this is likely a read error. This sequence joins TRBV7-6 and TRBJ2-5; D tentatively fits TRBD1 or TRBD2 (5 bases each). V was trimmed by 0 bases and J by 5 bases, leaving 10 bases between them. The germline V gene encodes CDR1 SGHVS and CDR2 FNYEAQ. The CDR3 is 14 amino acids. Here the CDR3 reads CASSLAQGVETQYL. The CDR3 DNA reads as TGTGCCAGCAGCTTAGCGCAGGGAGTGGAGACCCAGTACCTC.

Ten or more counts support this clonotype. Because the CDR3's place on the DNA is in doubt, the DNA is left out and the CDR3 is given as listed by TCRdb. The chain couples TRBV27 to TRBJ2-7; the table's D call, TRBD1, has no DNA check behind it. The CDR3 adds up to 12 amino acids, both ends counted. Germline loops: CDR1 MNHEY, CDR2 SMNVEV (reference sequence). CDR3 protein: CASSSSRGEQYF.

This clonotype occurred many times. V usage is TRBV12-3 or TRBV12-4 and J usage is TRBJ2-2; D call uncertain. Trimming removed 6 bases from V and 8 bases from J, with 10 bases in between. CDR3 size: 12 residues. The CDR3 bases are TGTGCCAGCAGAGTTTGGTCTGGGGAGCTGTTTTTT. Amino acid sequence: CASRVWSGELFF.

In its sample, this clonotype was seen many times. The chain employs TRBV3-1 and TRBJ2-3; 7 bases match TRBD1. After removal of 5 bases from V and 9 bases from J, the junction contained 5 bases not matched to a gene. This CDR3 spans 12 amino acids. The germline gives CDR1 LGHDT, CDR2 YNNKEL (reference sequence). CDR3: CASSEQGYTQYF. CDR3 coding DNA: TGTGCCAGCAGCGAACAGGGGTACACGCAGTATTTT.

This clonotype was observed many times. The gene calls are TRBV20-1 and TRBJ2-1, with 9 nucleotides matching TRBD1. The V gene's germline CDR1 is DFQATT and CDR2 SNEGSKA (reference sequence). The CDR3 is 14 residues long. With V trimmed by 6 bases and J by 5 bases, 8 bases remained unmatched. DNA of the CDR3: TGCAGTGCCGCGATGGGACAGGGCCACAATGAGCAGTTCTTC. Its protein product is CSAAMGQGHNEQFF.

The J gene is TRBJ2-3, the V gene TRBV24-1, with D maybe TRBD1 (6 bases). Germline CDR1 and CDR2: KGHDR and SFDVKD. Trimming shortened V by 12 bases and J by 4 bases, and 22 bases separated the two germline ends. The CDR3 is made up of 15 amino acids. CDR3 nucleotides: TGTGCCGTCAGTGATTTATGGCAGGGGCCAGATACGCAGTATTTT. Translation gives CAVSDLWQGPDTQYF.

About this clonotype: This is likely a read error, given that the CDR3 carries no conserved phenylalanine or tryptophan at its end. The chain combines TRBV10-3 with TRBJ1-1; D is unclear. The CDR3 has 13 residues. Trimming cost V 10 bases and J 1 base, with 13 bases left between them. In germline, CDR1 is ENHRY, CDR2 SYGVKD. As DNA, the CDR3 is TGTGCCACCTACCTCACACGGAACACTGAAGCTTTCCTT. It encodes CATYLTRNTEAFL.

This clonotype was detected once. The J gene is TRBJ1-3, the V gene TRBV29-1, with TRBD1 as a possible D gene (6 bases). The CDR3 covers 14 residues. CDR1 and CDR2 from the germline V gene are SQVTM and ANQGSEA. Trimming cost V 4 bases and J 0 bases, with 10 bases left between them. This CDR3 reads CSVVGGLSGNTIYF. CDR3 in DNA: TGCAGCGTTGTAGGGGGTCTCTCTGGAAACACCATATATTTT. Variable domain in full (rest from reference TRBV29-1 and TRBJ1-3): SAVISQKPSRDICQRGTSLTIQCQVDSQVTMMFWYRQQPGQSLTLIATANQGSEATYESGFVIDKFPISRPNLTFSTLTVSNMSPEDSSIYLCSVVGGLSGNTIYFGEGSWLTVV.

This clonotype was counted at least ten times. J is TRBJ1-2 and V is TRBV11-2, with 10 bases aligning to TRBD1. CDR3 length: 17 residues. The germline V gene has CDR1 SGHAT and CDR2 FQNNGV. After removal of 1 base from V and 5 bases from J, the junction contained 10 bases not matched to a gene. The CDR3: CASSLGQGAPQTYGYTF. The CDR3 coding sequence is TGTGCCAGCAGCTTAGGACAGGGGGCCCCTCAAACTTATGGCTACACCTTC.

The gene calls are TRBV2 and TRBJ2-5, with TRBD2 matching over 11 bases. This CDR3 spans 14 amino acids. Germline V gene data show CDR1 as SNHLY and CDR2 as FYNNEI. Trimming cost V 7 bases and J 4 bases; bases outside gene matches: 5. In DNA, the CDR3 is TGTGCCAGCACCCTAGCGGGGGGAGGAGAGACCCAGTACTTC. It specifies CASTLAGGGETQYF.

This clonotype was seen a handful of times. The chain employs TRBV19 and TRBJ1-5; the D gene is possibly TRBD1 (5 bases). The CDR3 totals 14 residues. Germline V gene lookup returns CDR1 LNHDA and CDR2 SQIVND (reference sequence). V was trimmed by 3 bases and J by 7 bases, leaving 13 bases between them. The CDR3 is CASSIQGGMQPQHF. As DNA, the CDR3 is TGTGCCAGTAGTATCCAGGGTGGAATGCAGCCCCAGCATTTT. The full variable domain, its missing parts supplied by reference TRBV19 and TRBJ1-5, is DGGITQSPKYLFRKEGQNVTLSCEQNLNHDAMYWYRQDPGQGLRLIYYSQIVNDFQKGDIAEGYSVSREKKESFPLTVTSAQKNPTAFYLCASSIQGGMQPQHFGDGTRLSIL.

This chain connects TRBV25-1 to TRBJ1-1, with D possibly being TRBD1 (6 bases). V was trimmed by 6 bases and J by 1 base, leaving 9 bases between them. This CDR3 has 13 amino acids. Germline assignment: CDR1 MGHDK and CDR2 SYGVNS. CDR3 amino acids: CASRGGANTEAFF. The CDR3 nucleotides read TGTGCCAGCAGGGGGGGGGCGAACACTGAAGCTTTCTTT. The whole variable domain, remainder taken from reference TRBV25-1 and TRBJ1-1, is EADIYQTPRYLVIGTGKKITLECSQTMGHDKMYWYQQDPGMELHLIHYSYGVNSTEKGDLSSESTVSRIRTEHFPLTLESARPSHTSQYLCASRGGANTEAFFGQGTRLTVV.

Only one count was recorded for this clonotype. The chain has TRBV2 and TRBJ2-3, with D unresolved. Trimming took 4 bases from V and 4 from J, leaving 6 bases between them. This CDR3 contains 12 residues. Germline assignment: CDR1 SNHLY and CDR2 FYNNEI. The CDR3 here is CASSGSADTQYF. The CDR3 DNA follows: TGTGCCAGCAGTGGTTCGGCAGATACGCAGTATTTT.

This clonotype was recorded many times. The chain employs TRBV5-6 and TRBJ2-1; TRBD1 agrees at 9 bases. Per the germline V gene, CDR1 is SGHDT and CDR2 is YYEEEE. The CDR3 spans 15 residues. J was trimmed by 9 bases and V by 4 bases; bases with no gene match: 11. The CDR3 bases are TGTGCCAGCAGCGCAGGACAGGGGATATTTACTGAGCAGTTCTTC. This translates into CASSAGQGIFTEQFF.

V is TRBV7-6 and J is TRBJ2-5; 11 bases are shared with TRBD1. Unmatched junction bases numbered 10, after V lost 6 bases and J lost 1 base. The length of the CDR3 is 17 residues. Germline CDR1 and CDR2: SGHVS and FNYEAQ. The CDR3 region has the DNA TGTGCCAGCAGTTACTCCGGACAGGGGGCCGTCCAAGAGACCCAGTACTTC. This codes for CASSYSGQGAVQETQYF. The full variable domain, completed using reference TRBV7-6 and TRBJ2-5, is GAGVSQSPRYKVTKRGQDVALRCDPISGHVSLYWYRQALGQGPEFLTYFNYEAQQDKSGLPNDRFSAERPEGSISTLTIQRTEQRDSAMYRCASSYSGQGAVQETQYFGPGTRLLVL.

The V and J genes are TRBV6-1 and TRBJ2-6, with a tentative D call TRBD2 (7 bases). Germline V CDR1 and CDR2: MNHNS, SASEGT. Trimming took off 6 bases at V and 2 bases at J, with 14 bases between the two ends. The CDR3 sequence is 16 residues long. The CDR3 DNA reads TGTGCCAGCAGCCAAGGAGGGGGGGCTGGGGCCAACGTCCTGACTTTC. Protein sequence: CASSQGGGAGANVLTF.

J is TRBJ1-2 and V is TRBV20-1; D gene uncertain. V was cut by 3 bases and J by 7 bases, with 12 bases left in between. The germline V gene has CDR1 DFQATT and CDR2 SNEGSKA (reference sequence). CDR3 size: 12 residues. CDR3 protein: CSASPPLGGYTF. Written as DNA, the CDR3 is TGCAGTGCTAGCCCCCCCTTAGGTGGCTACACCTTC.

The chain employs TRBV6-2 or TRBV6-3 and TRBJ2-1, with TRBD1 as a possible D gene (5 bases). The CDR3 runs 14 residues. Germline CDR1 reads MNHEY; CDR2 reads SVGEGT. Trimming shortened V by 0 bases and J by 6 bases, and 9 bases separated the two germline ends. The CDR3: CASSYSSQGNEQFF. CDR3 bases: TGTGCCAGCAGTTACTCCTCTCAGGGCAATGAGCAGTTCTTC.

This clonotype came up many times. The rearrangement joins TRBV24-1 to TRBJ2-3; D not resolved. Germline CDR1 reads KGHDR; CDR2 reads SFDVKD. The CDR3 has 12 residues. Trimming stripped 5 bases from V and 4 bases from J, with 6 bases between. CDR3 DNA sequence: TGTGCCACCAGTGGTCCTTCAGATACGCAGTATTTT. It translates to CATSGPSDTQYF.

For this clonotype: This may be a read error: a much more frequent sequence differs by one nucleotide. The chain is built from TRBV20-1 and TRBJ2-2, with D possibly being TRBD2 (5 bases). Germline CDR1 reads DFQATT; CDR2 reads SNEGSKA (reference sequence). CDR3 length: 14 amino acids. The CDR3 reads CRARIPRGTGELFF. CDR3 sequence (DNA): TGCCGTGCTAGAATTCCCCGGGGCACCGGGGAGCTGTTTTTT.

The rearrangement links TRBV10-3 to TRBJ2-2; 7 bases line up with TRBD1. Germline V CDR1 and CDR2: ENHRY, SYGVKD. Trimming at V came to 10 bases and at J to 4 bases, leaving 12 bases not matched to a gene. CDR3 length: 15 amino acids. For the CDR3, the DNA is TGTGCCACAAGGGTTGGGACAGCAGTCACCGGGGAGCTGTTTTTT. Protein sequence: CATRVGTAVTGELFF.